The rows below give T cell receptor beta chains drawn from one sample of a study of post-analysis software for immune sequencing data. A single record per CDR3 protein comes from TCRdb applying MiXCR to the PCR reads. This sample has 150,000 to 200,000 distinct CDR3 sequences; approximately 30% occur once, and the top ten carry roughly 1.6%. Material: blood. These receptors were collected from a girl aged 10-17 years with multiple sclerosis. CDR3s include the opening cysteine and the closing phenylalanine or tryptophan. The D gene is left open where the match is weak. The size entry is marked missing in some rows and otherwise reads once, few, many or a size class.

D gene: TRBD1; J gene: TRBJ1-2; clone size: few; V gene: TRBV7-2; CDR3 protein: CASSAPRLTGGLFNYGYTF; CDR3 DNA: TGTGCCAGCAGCGCCCCTCGGCTCACAGGGGGCCTTTTTAACTATGGCTACACCTTC
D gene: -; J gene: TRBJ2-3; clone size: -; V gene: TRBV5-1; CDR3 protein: CASSLPGMASTDTQYF; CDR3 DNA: TGCGCCAGCAGCTTACCCGGGATGGCTAGCACAGATACGCAGTATTTT
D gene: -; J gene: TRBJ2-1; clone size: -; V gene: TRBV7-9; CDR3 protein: CASSEASRNSYNEQFF; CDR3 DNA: TGTGCCAGCAGCGAAGCATCCCGCAACTCCTACAATGAGCAGTTCTTC
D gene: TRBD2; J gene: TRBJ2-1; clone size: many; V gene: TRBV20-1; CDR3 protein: CSATSGSWNEQFF; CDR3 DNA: TGCAGTGCCACTAGCGGGTCCTGGAATGAGCAGTTCTTC
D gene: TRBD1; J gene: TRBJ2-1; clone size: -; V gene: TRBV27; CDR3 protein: CASRLGRGSSEQFF; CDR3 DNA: TGTGCCAGCAGGTTAGGCAGGGGGAGTAGTGAGCAGTTCTTC
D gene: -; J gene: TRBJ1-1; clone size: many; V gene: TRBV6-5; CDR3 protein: CASSYGWSMNTEAFF; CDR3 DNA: TGTGCCAGCAGTTACGGGTGGAGCATGAACACTGAAGCTTTCTTT
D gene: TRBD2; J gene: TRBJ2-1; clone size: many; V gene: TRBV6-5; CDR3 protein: CASSYPPGAGGSGNEQFF; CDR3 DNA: TGTGCCAGCAGTTACCCACCGGGGGCGGGAGGCTCGGGAAATGAGCAGTTCTTC
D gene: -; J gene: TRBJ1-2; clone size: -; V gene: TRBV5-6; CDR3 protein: CASNRQNYGYTF; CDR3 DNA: TGTGCCAGCAACAGACAGAACTATGGCTACACCTTC
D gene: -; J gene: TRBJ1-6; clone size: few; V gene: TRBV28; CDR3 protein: CASSSPPGNNSPLHF; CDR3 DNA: TGTGCCAGCAGTTCCCCCCCAGGGAATAATTCACCCCTCCACTTT
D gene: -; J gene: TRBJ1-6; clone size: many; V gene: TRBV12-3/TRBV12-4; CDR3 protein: CASSPNRNDNSPLHF; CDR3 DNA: TGTGCCAGCAGCCCTAACAGGAATGATAATTCACCCCTCCACTTT
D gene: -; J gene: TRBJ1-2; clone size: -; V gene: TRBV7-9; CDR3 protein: CASSPRQIYGYTF; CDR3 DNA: TGTGCCAGCAGCCCTCGTCAGATCTATGGCTACACCTTC
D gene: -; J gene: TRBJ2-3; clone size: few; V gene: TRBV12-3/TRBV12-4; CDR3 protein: CASTHIRGEGTDTQYF; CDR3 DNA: TGTGCCAGCACTCATATAAGGGGGGAGGGCACAGATACGCAGTATTTT
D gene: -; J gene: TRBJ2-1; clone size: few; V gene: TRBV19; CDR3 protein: CASSPNPDYSSYNEQFF; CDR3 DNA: TGTGCCAGTAGCCCTAATCCAGATTACAGCTCCTACAATGAGCAGTTCTTC
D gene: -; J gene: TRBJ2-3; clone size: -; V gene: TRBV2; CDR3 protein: CASSENSYISTDTQYF; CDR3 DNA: TGTGCCAGCAGTGAAAATAGCTACATCAGCACAGATACGCAGTATTTT
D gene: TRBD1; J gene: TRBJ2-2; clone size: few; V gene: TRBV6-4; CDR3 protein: CASSVLPGQAGTGELFF; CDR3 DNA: TGTGCCAGCAGTGTCCTCCCGGGACAGGCGGGTACCGGGGAGCTGTTTTTT
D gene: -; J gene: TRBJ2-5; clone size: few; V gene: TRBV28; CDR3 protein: CASSPLGAGSEETQYF; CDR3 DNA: TGTGCCAGCAGTCCCCTCGGGGCAGGGAGTGAGGAGACCCAGTACTTC
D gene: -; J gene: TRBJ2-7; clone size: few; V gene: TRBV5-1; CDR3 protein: CASSLSGETYEQYF; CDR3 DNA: TGCGCCAGCAGCCTCTCGGGGGAGACCTACGAGCAGTACTTC
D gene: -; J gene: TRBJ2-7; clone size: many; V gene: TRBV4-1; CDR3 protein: CASSQDPVGEQYF; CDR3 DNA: TGCGCCAGCAGCCAAGACCCCGTGGGGGAGCAGTACTTC
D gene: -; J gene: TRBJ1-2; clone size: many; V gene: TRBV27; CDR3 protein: CASSLKGTYGYTF; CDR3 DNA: TGTGCCAGCAGTTTAAAGGGGACCTATGGCTACACCTTC
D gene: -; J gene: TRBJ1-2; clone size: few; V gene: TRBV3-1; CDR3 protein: CASSPLSGTANYGYTF; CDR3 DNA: TGTGCCAGCAGCCCCCTTTCGGGGACCGCTAACTATGGCTACACCTTC
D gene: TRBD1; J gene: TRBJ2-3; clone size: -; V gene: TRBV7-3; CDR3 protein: CASSSHRGLTDTQYF; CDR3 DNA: TGTGCCAGCAGCTCCCACAGGGGGCTAACAGATACGCAGTATTTT
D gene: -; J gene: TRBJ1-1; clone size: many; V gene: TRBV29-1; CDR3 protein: CSVRQNEDTEAFF; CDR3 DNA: TGCAGCGTCCGACAGAATGAGGACACTGAAGCTTTCTTT
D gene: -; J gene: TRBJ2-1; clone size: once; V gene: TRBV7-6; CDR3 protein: CASSLAQGSSYNEQFF; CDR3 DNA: TGTGCCAGCAGCTTAGCCCAGGGCTCCTCCTACAATGAGCAGTTCTTC
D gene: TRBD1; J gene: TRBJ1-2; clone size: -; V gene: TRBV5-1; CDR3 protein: CASRNGDRKPDNYGYTF; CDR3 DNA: TGCGCCAGCAGGAATGGGGACAGGAAGCCCGACAACTATGGCTACACCTTC
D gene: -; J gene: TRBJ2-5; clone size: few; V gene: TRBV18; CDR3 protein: CASSPYSASETQYF; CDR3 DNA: TGTGCCAGCTCACCGTACAGCGCCTCAGAGACCCAGTACTTC
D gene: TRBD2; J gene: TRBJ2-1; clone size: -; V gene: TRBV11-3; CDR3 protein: CASSPSAGVSVGEQFF; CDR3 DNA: TGTGCCAGCAGCCCCTCGGCGGGAGTTTCGGTAGGTGAGCAGTTCTTC
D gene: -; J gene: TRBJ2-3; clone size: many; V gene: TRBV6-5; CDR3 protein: CASSYSRPSSSTDTQYF; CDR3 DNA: TGTGCCAGCAGTTACTCCCGCCCATCCTCTAGCACAGATACGCAGTATTTT
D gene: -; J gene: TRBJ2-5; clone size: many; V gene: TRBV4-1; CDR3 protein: CASSQFSGQETQYF; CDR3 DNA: TGCGCCAGCAGCCAATTCTCCGGCCAAGAGACCCAGTACTTC
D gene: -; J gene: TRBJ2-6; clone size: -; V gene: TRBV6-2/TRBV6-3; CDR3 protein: CASGAWGNVLTF; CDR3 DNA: TGTGCCAGCGGGGCCTGGGGTAACGTCCTGACTTTC
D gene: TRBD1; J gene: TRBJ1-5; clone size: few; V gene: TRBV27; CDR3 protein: CASSPFGTGYSNQPQHF; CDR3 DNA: TGTGCCAGCAGTCCATTCGGGACAGGTTATAGCAATCAGCCCCAGCATTTT
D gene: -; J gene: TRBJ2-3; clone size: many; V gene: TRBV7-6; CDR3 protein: CASSPVGGGTGDTQYF; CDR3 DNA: TGTGCCAGCAGCCCGGTCGGGGGAGGCACCGGGGATACGCAGTATTTT
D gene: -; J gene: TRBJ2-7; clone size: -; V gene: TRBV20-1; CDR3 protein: CSALLGGRDEQYF; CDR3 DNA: TGCAGTGCCCTCCTTGGCGGCAGGGACGAGCAGTACTTC
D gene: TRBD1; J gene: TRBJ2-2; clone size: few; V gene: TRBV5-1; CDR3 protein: CASSLGQGNTGELFF; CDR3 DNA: TGTGCCAGCAGTTTAGGACAGGGGAACACCGGGGAGCTGTTTTTT
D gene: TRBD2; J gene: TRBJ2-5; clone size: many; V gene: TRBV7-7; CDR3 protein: CASSPKAGGLQETQYF; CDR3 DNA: TGTGCCAGCAGCCCCAAAGCGGGAGGACTCCAAGAGACCCAGTACTTC
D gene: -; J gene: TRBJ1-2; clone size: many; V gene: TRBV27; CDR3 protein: CASRTPYGYTF; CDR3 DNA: TGTGCCAGCAGAACCCCCTATGGCTACACCTTC
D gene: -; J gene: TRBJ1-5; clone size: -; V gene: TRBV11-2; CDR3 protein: CASSLRPTNQPQHF; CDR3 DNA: TGTGCCAGCAGCTTAAGGCCGACGAATCAGCCCCAGCATTTT
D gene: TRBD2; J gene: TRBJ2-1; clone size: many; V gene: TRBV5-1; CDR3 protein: CASSLADGSGINEQFF; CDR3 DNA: TGCGCCAGCAGCTTGGCGGACGGGAGCGGGATCAATGAGCAGTTCTTC
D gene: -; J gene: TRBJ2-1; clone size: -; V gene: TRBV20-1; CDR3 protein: CSARPQVGNGRFF; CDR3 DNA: TGCAGTGCCAGGCCTCAGGTCGGGAATGGTCGGTTCTTC
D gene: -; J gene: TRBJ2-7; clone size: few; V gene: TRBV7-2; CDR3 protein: CASSPFWQGYEQYF; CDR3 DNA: TGTGCCAGCAGCCCCTTCTGGCAGGGCTACGAGCAGTACTTC
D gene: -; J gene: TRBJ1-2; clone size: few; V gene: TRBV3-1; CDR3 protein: CASSQDEDSGYTF; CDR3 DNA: TGTGCCAGCAGCCAAGATGAGGACAGTGGCTACACCTTC
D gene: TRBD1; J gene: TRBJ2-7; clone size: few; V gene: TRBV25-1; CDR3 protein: CASSSKDRLYEQYF; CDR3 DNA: TGTGCCAGCAGTTCAAAGGACAGGCTCTACGAGCAGTACTTC
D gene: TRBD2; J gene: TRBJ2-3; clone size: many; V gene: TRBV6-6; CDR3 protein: CASSDLAGVLDTQYF; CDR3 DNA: TGTGCCAGCAGTGACCTAGCGGGAGTTTTGGATACGCAGTATTTT
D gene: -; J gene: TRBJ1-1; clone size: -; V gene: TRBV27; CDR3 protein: CASRWATEAFF; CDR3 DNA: TGTGCCAGCAGATGGGCCACTGAAGCTTTCTTT
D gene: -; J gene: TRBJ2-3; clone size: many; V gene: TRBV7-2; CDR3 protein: CASNPRVIPRDTQYF; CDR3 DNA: TGTGCCAGCAACCCGAGGGTCATCCCGAGAGATACGCAGTATTTT
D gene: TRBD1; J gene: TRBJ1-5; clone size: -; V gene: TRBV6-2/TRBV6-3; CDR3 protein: CASSRDRDPNQPQHF; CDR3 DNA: TGTGCCAGCAGCCGTGACAGGGACCCCAATCAGCCCCAGCATTTT
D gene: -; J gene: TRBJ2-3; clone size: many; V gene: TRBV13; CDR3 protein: CASSPPTSQGDTQYF; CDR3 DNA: TGTGCCAGCAGCCCGCCTACTTCCCAAGGTGATACGCAGTATTTT
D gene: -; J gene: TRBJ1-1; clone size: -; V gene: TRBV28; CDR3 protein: CASSFPGGAEAFF; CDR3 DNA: TGTGCCAGCAGTTTCCCGGGCGGAGCTGAAGCTTTCTTT
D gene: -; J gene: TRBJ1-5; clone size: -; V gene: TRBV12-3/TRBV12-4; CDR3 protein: CASSTPGSSNQPQHF; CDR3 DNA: TGTGCCAGCTCCACCCCGGGCTCCAGCAATCAGCCCCAGCATTTT
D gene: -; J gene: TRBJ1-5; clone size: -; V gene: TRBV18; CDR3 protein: CASSPTGGLNQPQHF; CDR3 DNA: TGTGCCAGCTCCCCGACCGGGGGCCTCAATCAGCCCCAGCATTTT
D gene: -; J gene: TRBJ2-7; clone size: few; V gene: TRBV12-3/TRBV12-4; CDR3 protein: CASTLGGGVGLEQYF; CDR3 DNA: TGTGCCAGCACCTTAGGGGGGGGAGTAGGATTGGAGCAGTACTTC
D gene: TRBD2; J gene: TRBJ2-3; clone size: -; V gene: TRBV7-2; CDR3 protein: CASSGPGGGTDTQYF; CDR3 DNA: TGTGCCAGCAGCGGCCCTGGGGGGGGCACAGATACGCAGTATTTT
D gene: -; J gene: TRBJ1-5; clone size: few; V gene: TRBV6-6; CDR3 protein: CASSYRGSNQPQHF; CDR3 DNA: TGTGCCAGCAGTTATCGGGGGAGTAATCAGCCCCAGCATTTT
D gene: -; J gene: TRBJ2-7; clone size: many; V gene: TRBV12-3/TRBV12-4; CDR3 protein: CASSFQPLGEQYF; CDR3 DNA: TGTGCCAGCAGTTTTCAACCCCTGGGCGAGCAGTACTTC